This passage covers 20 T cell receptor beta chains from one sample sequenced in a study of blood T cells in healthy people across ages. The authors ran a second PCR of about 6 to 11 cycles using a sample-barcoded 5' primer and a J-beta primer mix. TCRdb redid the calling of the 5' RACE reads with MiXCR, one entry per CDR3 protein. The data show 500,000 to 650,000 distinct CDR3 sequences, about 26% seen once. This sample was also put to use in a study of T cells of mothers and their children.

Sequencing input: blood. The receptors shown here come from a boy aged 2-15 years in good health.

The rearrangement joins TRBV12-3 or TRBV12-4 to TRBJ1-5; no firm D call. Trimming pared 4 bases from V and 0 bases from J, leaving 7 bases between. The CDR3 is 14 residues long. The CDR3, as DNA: TGTGCCAGCAGTTCCGCCCTTAGCAATCAGCCCCAGCATTTT. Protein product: CASSSALSNQPQHF.

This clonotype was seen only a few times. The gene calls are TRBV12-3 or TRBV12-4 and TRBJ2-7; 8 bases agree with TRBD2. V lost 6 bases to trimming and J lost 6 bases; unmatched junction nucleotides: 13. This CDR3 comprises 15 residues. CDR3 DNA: TGTGCCAGCAGCCACCCGGGACTAGGGGTTGGCGAGCAGTACTTC. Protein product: CASSHPGLGVGEQYF.

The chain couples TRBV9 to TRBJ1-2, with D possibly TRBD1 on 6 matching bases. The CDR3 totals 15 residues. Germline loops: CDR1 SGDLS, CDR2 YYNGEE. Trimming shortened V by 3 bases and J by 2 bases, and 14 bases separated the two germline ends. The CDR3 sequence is CASSAGGGENYGYTF. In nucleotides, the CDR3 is TGTGCCAGCAGCGCGGGAGGGGGGGAGAACTATGGCTACACCTTC.

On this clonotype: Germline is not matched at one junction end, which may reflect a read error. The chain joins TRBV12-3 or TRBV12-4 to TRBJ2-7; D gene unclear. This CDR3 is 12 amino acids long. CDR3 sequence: CASSDKGYEQCF. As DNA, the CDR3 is TGTGCCAGCAGTGACAAGGGATACGAGCAGTGCTTC.

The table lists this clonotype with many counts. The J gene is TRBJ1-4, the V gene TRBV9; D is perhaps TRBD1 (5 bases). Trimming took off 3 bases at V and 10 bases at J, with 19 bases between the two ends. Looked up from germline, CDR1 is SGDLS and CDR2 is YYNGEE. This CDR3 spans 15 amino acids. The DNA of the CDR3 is TGTGCCAGCAGCGCGGGCGGCAGGGCGTCGGGAAAACTGTTTTTT. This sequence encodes CASSAGGRASGKLFF.

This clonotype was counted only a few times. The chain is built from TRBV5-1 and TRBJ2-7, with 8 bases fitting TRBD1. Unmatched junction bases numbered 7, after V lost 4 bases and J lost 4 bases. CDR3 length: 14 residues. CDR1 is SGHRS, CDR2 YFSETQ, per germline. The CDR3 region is CASSQPGQEYEQYF. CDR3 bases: TGCGCCAGCAGCCAACCGGGACAGGAGTACGAGCAGTACTTC.

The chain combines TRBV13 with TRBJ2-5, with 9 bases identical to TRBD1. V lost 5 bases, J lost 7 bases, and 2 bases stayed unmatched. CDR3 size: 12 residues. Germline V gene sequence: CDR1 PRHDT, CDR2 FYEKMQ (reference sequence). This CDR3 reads CASSTDRGTQYF. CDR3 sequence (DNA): TGTGCCAGCAGCACGGACAGGGGGACCCAGTACTTC. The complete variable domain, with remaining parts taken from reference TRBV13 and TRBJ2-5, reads AAGVIQSPRHLIKEKRETATLKCYPIPRHDTVYWYQQGPGQDPQFLISFYEKMQSDKGSIPDRFSAQQFSDYHSELNMSSLELGDSALYFCASSTDRGTQYFGPGTRLLVL.

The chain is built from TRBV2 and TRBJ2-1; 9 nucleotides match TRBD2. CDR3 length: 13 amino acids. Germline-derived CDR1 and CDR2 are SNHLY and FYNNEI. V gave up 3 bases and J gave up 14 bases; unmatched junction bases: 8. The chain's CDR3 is CASSEERGAGEFF. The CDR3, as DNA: TGTGCCAGCAGTGAGGAGCGGGGGGCCGGGGAGTTCTTC.

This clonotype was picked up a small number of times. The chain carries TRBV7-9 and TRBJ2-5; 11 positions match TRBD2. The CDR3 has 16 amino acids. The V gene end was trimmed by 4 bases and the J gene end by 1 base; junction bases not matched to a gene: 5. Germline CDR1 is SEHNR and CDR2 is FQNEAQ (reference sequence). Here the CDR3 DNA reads TGTGCCAGCAGCTCCACTAGCGGGGGTTTCCAAGAGACCCAGTACTTC. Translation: CASSSTSGGFQETQYF.

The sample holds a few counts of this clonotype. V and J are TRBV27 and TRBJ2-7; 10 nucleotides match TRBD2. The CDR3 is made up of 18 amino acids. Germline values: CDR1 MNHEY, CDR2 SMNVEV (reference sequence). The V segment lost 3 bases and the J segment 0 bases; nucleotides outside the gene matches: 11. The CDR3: CASSFLWTSGKTSYEQYF. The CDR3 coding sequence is TGTGCCAGCAGTTTCCTCTGGACTAGCGGAAAGACCTCCTACGAGCAGTACTTC.

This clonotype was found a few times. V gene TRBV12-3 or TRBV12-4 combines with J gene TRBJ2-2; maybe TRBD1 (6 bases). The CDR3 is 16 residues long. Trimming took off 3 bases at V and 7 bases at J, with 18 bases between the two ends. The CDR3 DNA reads TGTGCCAGCAGTTTCGGCTCAGGGGATATGGTCGGGGAGCTGTTTTTT. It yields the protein CASSFGSGDMVGELFF.

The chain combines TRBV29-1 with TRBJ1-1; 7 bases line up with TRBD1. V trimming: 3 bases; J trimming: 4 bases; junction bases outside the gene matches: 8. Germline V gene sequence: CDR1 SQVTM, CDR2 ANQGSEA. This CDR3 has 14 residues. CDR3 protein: CSVELTGSTTEAFF. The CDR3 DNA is TGCAGCGTTGAGCTGACAGGGTCAACCACTGAAGCTTTCTTT.

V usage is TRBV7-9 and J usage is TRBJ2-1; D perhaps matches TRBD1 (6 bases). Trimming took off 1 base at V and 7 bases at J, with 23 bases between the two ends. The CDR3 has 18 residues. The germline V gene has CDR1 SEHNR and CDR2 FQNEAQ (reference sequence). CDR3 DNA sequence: TGTGCCAGCAGCTTAGGTGGGGGAACAGGGTGGAACGGGAATGAGCAGTTCTTC. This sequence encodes CASSLGGGTGWNGNEQFF.

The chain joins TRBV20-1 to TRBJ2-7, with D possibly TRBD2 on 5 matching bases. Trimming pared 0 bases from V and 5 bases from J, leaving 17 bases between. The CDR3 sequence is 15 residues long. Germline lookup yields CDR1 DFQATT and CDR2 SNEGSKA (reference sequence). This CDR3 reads CSARDPSGPGNEQYF. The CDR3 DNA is TGCAGTGCTAGAGATCCCAGCGGCCCGGGGAACGAGCAGTACTTC.

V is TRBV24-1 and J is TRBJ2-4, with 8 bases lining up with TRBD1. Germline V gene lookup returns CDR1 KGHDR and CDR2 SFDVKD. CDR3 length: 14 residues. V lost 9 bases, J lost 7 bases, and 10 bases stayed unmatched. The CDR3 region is CATDLRQGRNIQYF. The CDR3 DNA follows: TGTGCCACCGACCTGAGACAGGGGCGTAACATTCAGTACTTC.

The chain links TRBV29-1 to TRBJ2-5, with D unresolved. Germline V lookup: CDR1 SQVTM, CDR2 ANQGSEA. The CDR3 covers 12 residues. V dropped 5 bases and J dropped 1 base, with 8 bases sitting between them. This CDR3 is CSVSRSQETQYF. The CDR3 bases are TGCAGCGTTAGCCGGTCCCAAGAGACCCAGTACTTC.

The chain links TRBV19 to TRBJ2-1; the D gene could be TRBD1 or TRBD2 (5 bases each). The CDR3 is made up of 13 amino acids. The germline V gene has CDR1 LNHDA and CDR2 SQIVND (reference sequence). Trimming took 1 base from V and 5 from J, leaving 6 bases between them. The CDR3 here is CASSIGGNNEQFF. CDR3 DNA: TGTGCCAGTAGTATAGGGGGGAACAATGAGCAGTTCTTC.

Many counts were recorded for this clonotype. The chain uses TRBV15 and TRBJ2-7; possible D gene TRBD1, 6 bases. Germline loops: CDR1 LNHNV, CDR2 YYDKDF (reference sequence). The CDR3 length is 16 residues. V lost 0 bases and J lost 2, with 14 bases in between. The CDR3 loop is CATSRDYGTPPYEQYF. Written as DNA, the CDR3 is TGTGCCACCAGCAGAGATTATGGGACACCCCCCTACGAGCAGTACTTC.

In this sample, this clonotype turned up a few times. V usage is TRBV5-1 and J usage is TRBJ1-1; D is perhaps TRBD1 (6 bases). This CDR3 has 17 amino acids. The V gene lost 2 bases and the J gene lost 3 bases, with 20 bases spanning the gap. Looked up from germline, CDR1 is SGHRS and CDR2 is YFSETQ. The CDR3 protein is CASSLKPTGTRDTEAFF. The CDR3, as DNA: TGCGCCAGCAGCTTAAAGCCTACAGGGACGAGGGACACTGAAGCTTTCTTT.

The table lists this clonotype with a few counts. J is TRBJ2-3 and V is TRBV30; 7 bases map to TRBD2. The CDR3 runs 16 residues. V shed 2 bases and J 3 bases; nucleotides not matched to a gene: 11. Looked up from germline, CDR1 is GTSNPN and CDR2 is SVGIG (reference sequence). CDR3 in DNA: TGTGCCTGGAGTAACTCCCCAGCGGGGATAACAGATACGCAGTATTTT. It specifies CAWSNSPAGITDTQYF.